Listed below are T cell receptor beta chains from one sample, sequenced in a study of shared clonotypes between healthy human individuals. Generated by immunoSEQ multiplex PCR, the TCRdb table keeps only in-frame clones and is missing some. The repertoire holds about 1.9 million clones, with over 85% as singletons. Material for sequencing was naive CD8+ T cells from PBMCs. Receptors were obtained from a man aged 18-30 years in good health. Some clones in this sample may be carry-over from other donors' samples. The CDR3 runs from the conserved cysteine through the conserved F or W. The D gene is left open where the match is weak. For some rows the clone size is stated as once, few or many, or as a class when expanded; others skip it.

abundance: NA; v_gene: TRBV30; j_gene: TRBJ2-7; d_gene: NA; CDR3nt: TGTGCCTGGAGTGACCGAGCGAGCTCCTACGAGCAGTACTTC; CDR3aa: CAWSDRASSYEQYF
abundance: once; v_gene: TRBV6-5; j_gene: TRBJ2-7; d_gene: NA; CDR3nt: TGTGCCAGCAGTTACTTCGGGTCAAGCTCCTACGAGCAGTACTTC; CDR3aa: CASSYFGSSSYEQYF
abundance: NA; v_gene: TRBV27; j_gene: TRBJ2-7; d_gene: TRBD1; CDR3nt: TGTGCCAGCAGTCGTACCCCCGGGACAGATGGAGAGCAGTACTTC; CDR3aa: CASSRTPGTDGEQYF
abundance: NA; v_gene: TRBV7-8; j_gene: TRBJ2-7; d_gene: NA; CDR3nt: TGTGCCAGCAGCTTAGACGTCAGAGACGAGCAGTACTTC; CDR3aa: CASSLDVRDEQYF
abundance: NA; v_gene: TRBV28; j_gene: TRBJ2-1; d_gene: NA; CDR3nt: TGTGCCAGCAGTTTGGAGTCTGACGCCTACAATGAGCAGTTCTTC; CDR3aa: CASSLESDAYNEQFF
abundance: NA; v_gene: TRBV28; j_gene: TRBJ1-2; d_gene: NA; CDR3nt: TGTGCCAGCAGGGGTGGGGGGACTCATGGCTACACCTTC; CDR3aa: CASRGGGTHGYTF
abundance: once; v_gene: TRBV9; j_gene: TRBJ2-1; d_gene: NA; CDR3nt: TGTGCCAGCGGGGGGTTAAACAATGAGCAGTTCTTC; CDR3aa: CASGGLNNEQFF
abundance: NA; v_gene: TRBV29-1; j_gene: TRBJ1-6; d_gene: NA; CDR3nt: TGCAGCGTTGCGGAAGGACTTCCGAATTCACCCCTCCACTTT; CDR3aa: CSVAEGLPNSPLHF
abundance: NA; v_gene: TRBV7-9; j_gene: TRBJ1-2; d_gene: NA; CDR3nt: TGTGCCAGCAGCTTGACAACTCGAGCCGACTATGGCTACACCTTC; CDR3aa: CASSLTTRADYGYTF
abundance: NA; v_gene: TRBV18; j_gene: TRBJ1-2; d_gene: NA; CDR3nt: TGTGCCAGCTCCGGGTTTACAGAGGGGCGTTATGGCTACACCTTC; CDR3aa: CASSGFTEGRYGYTF
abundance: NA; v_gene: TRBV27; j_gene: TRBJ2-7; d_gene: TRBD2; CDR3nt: TGTGCCAGCAGGGACGTAGCGGGAGGCAACTACGAGCAGTACTTC; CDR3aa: CASRDVAGGNYEQYF
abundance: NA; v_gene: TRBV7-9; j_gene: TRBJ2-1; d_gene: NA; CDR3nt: TGTGCCAGCAGCTTATTTACAGGGTGGGCTAGTCACGACAATGAGCAGTTCTTC; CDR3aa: CASSLFTGWASHDNEQFF
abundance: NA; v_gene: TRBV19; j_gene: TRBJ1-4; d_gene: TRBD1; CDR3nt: TGTGCCAGTGCGATGGGGGGGACAGATAGCCGCAAACTGTTTTTT; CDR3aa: CASAMGGTDSRKLFF
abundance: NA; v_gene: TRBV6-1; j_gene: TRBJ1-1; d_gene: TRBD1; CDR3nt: TGTGCCAGCAGTGAAAGACAAACAGGGGGCGGTGAAGCTTTCTTT; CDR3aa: CASSERQTGGGEAFF
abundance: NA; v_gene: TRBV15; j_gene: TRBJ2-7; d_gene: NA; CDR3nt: TGTGCCACCAGCAGCGGGGAAGCGGTATACGAGCAGTACTTC; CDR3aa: CATSSGEAVYEQYF
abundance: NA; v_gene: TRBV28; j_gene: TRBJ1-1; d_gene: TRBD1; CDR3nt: TGTGCCAGCAGTCTTTGGACAGGAAGCACTGAAGCTTTCTTT; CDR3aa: CASSLWTGSTEAFF